The 5 T cell receptor beta chains listed next were all sequenced from one sample in a study of shared clonotypes between healthy human individuals. TCRdb's table, derived via immunoSEQ multiplex PCR, lists solely in-frame clones and lacks some. The profile shows some 500,000 clones, roughly 95% of them singletons. The sequenced sample consisted of naive CD4+ T cells sorted from blood. The subset here: CD45RA+ positively selected. Receptors were obtained from a woman in her 30s in good health.

This chain joins TRBV6-5 and TRBJ2-7; TRBD1 aligns across 9 bases. Trimming removed 5 bases from V and 0 bases from J; junction bases left unmatched: 5. This CDR3 has 15 amino acids. CDR1 is MNHEY, CDR2 SVGAGI, per germline. As DNA, the CDR3 is TGTGCCAGCAGTCCCGGACAGGGGAGCTCCTACGAGCAGTACTTC. It specifies CASSPGQGSSYEQYF.

The chain uses TRBV27 and TRBJ1-5; TRBD1 is a possible D gene (6 bases). Germline-derived CDR1 and CDR2 are MNHEY and SMNVEV (reference sequence). The CDR3 has 15 amino acids. V lost 2 bases and J 2 bases, leaving 10 bases between the germline ends. The CDR3: CASSLISGGNQPQHF. The CDR3 DNA follows: TGTGCCAGCAGTTTAATTTCAGGGGGCAATCAGCCCCAGCATTTT.

This clone was observed once. The chain recombines TRBV10-1 with TRBJ1-4; no clear D gene. The CDR3 runs 14 residues. With 8 bases removed from V and 0 bases from J, the gap between germline ends came to 10 bases. Germline values: CDR1 WNHNN, CDR2 SYGVQD (reference sequence). This CDR3 reads CASPCGPTNEKLFF. For the CDR3, the DNA is TGCGCCAGCCCCTGTGGGCCAACTAATGAAAAACTGTTTTTT.

This clone was detected only a few times. The chain has TRBV4-2 and TRBJ2-7; D is unclear. The CDR3 is made up of 14 amino acids. Germline V gene lookup returns CDR1 LGHNA and CDR2 YNFKEQ. Trimming left V 6 bases short and J 0 bases short, with 12 bases between. The CDR3 DNA follows: TGTGCCAGCAGGAACGACAAGAGCTCCTACGAGCAGTACTTC. It encodes CASRNDKSSYEQYF.

The V gene is TRBV7-8, the J gene TRBJ2-7, with D tentatively TRBD1 (6 bases). Germline V CDR1 and CDR2: SGHVS, FQNEAQ. V was trimmed by 5 bases and J by 2 bases, leaving 10 bases between them. The CDR3 extends over 13 amino acids. The CDR3 sequence: CASSGQFPYEQYF. In DNA, the CDR3 is TGTGCCAGCAGCGGACAGTTTCCCTACGAGCAGTACTTC.